Described below is a single T cell receptor beta chain sequence and its context. This specimen belongs to a study of blood T cell repertoires in COVID-19. The overall study: PBMCs, B-cell-depleted T cells, or T cells were the source of the cDNA or gDNA that made up the material.

CDR3 length: 15 residues. V shed 6 bases and J 2 bases; nucleotides not matched to a gene: 6. In germline, CDR1 is SNHLY, CDR2 FYNNEI. As processed by the authors: Estimation of nucleated cell counts relied on the amplification of reference gene primers. Repertoires were generated with immunoSEQ multiplex PCR, while TCRdb's copy carries only in-frame clones and drops some. The DNA was the basis for D and trimming; V, J and clone size are from that table. The table shows 90,000 to 120,000 clones, with just under 95% occurring only once. This sequence originates from a man between 65 and 79 years old with acute or convalescent COVID-19. The rearrangement uses TRBV2 and TRBJ2-3, with 9 bases that match TRBD2. The sequenced sample consisted of peripheral blood. CDR3 loop: CASRGTSLDTDTQYF. The CDR3, as DNA: TGTGCCAGCAGGGGGACTAGCCTAGACACAGATACGCAGTATTTT.